Following are 21 T cell receptor beta chains from one sample sequenced in a study of T-cell memory formation after mild COVID-19. Using its own MiXCR run on the 5' RACE reads, TCRdb lists one record per CDR3 protein. This sample has about 410,000 distinct CDR3 sequences; roughly 17% occur once, and the top ten carry about 22%. The sequenced material came from PBMCs or a T cell subset sorted from them (not recorded which). The receptors come from a man aged 18 to 29 who had mild COVID-19 (a few samples of this study predate the infection). Cell type and time point are not known.

The V gene is TRBV28, the J gene TRBJ2-5; no reliable D call. The CDR3 spans 12 residues. V was trimmed by 4 bases and J by 4 bases, leaving 7 bases between them. Germline V gene data show CDR1 as MDHEN and CDR2 as SYDVKM. CDR3 region: CASSYGSETQYF. The CDR3 nucleotides are TGTGCCAGCAGTTACGGGTCAGAGACCCAGTACTTC.

The rearrangement joins TRBV6-5 to TRBJ1-4, with a possible D match to TRBD1 (5 bases). This CDR3 is 14 amino acids long. V shed 6 bases and J shed 6 bases, with 14 bases lying between them. In germline, CDR1 is MNHEY, CDR2 SVGAGI. The CDR3, as DNA: TGTGCCAGCAGGACGACAGTGGGGCATGAAAAACTGTTTTTT. Amino acid sequence: CASRTTVGHEKLFF.

The genes are TRBV5-1 and TRBJ2-5; perhaps TRBD1 as D (6 bases). The CDR3 spans 13 residues. Deletions cut 6 bases from V and 5 bases from J, with 14 bases between. Germline assignment: CDR1 SGHRS and CDR2 YFSETQ. CDR3 bases: TGCGCCAGCAATTTGAGGACAGACGAGACCCAGTACTTC. This translates into CASNLRTDETQYF. Supplemented by reference TRBV5-1 and TRBJ2-5, the full variable domain reads KAGVTQTPRYLIKTRGQQVTLSCSPISGHRSVSWYQQTPGQGLQFLFEYFSETQRNKGNFPGRFSGRQFSNSRSEMNVSTLELGDSALYLCASNLRTDETQYFGPGTRLLVL.

This chain joins TRBV7-3 and TRBJ2-5; TRBD1 is a possible D gene (5 bases). Trimming pared 5 bases from V and 7 bases from J, leaving 14 bases between. The CDR3 totals 13 residues. The germline V gene encodes CDR1 SGHTA and CDR2 FQGTGA. The CDR3 DNA is TGTGCCAGCAGCCCAGGCACAGGCGGGACCCAGTACTTC. As protein: CASSPGTGGTQYF.

V is TRBV11-2 and J is TRBJ1-2, with unresolved D. The length of the CDR3 is 13 residues. Per germline, CDR1 SGHAT and CDR2 FQNNGV. The V end lost 6 bases, the J end lost 3 bases, and 11 bases lay between the germline ends. CDR3 DNA sequence: TGTGCCAGCAGACTGAAAGGCGACTATGGCTACACCTTC. Protein product: CASRLKGDYGYTF.

This clonotype was seen a few times. The V gene is TRBV20-1, the J gene TRBJ2-5; D is unresolved. Trimming removed 5 bases from V and 2 bases from J, with 12 bases in between. Germline V gene data show CDR1 as DFQATT and CDR2 as SNEGSKA (reference sequence). The CDR3 is made up of 13 amino acids. The DNA of the CDR3 is TGCAGTGCTCCGAGCTGGCAGCAAGAGACCCAGTACTTC. Its protein is CSAPSWQQETQYF.

This clonotype was seen only a few times. The chain has TRBV5-1 and TRBJ2-1; 7 nucleotides align to TRBD2. The CDR3 covers 15 residues. The germline gives CDR1 SGHRS, CDR2 YFSETQ. V lost 0 bases, J lost 4 bases, and 4 bases stayed unmatched. The DNA for the CDR3 is TGCGCCAGCAGCTTGGTACGGGGGGTTTACAATGAGCAGTTCTTC. It yields the protein CASSLVRGVYNEQFF.

This clonotype has a handful of counts. The chain is built from TRBV5-1 and TRBJ2-3, with no clear D. The CDR3 is 16 amino acids. V was trimmed by 0 bases and J by 6 bases, leaving 17 bases between them. CDR1 is SGHRS and CDR2 is YFSETQ in the germline V gene. The CDR3 region is CASSLDRRKTSDTQYF. The CDR3, as DNA: TGCGCCAGCAGCTTGGACAGACGAAAGACTTCGGATACGCAGTATTTT.

This clonotype was seen more than once but under ten times. The chain is built from TRBV3-1 and TRBJ1-1; 7 nucleotides line up with TRBD1. Trimming cost V 8 bases and J 0 bases; bases outside gene matches: 3. CDR3 size: 13 residues. The germline CDR1 and CDR2 sequences are LGHDT and YNNKEL (reference sequence). CDR3 residues: CASQQGMNTEAFF. The CDR3 bases are TGTGCCAGCCAACAGGGGATGAACACTGAAGCTTTCTTT.

Only a few counts were recorded for this clonotype. V is TRBV4-1 and J is TRBJ2-3; a weak D match, TRBD2 (6 bases). Germline-derived CDR1 and CDR2 are MGHRA and YSYEKL. The CDR3 has 16 residues. Trimming cost V 0 bases and J 2 bases, with 12 bases left between them. The CDR3 protein is CASSQELAGNTDTQYF. Written as DNA, the CDR3 is TGCGCCAGCAGCCAAGAACTAGCTGGTAACACAGATACGCAGTATTTT.

The chain's CDR3 is CASSSSGVRANVLTF. CDR3 in DNA: TGTGCCAGCAGCTCGTCCGGAGTCCGGGCCAACGTCCTGACTTTC. The J gene is TRBJ2-6, the V gene TRBV7-9; D call uncertain. Germline V CDR1 and CDR2: SEHNR, FQNEAQ (reference sequence). Between the trimmed V and J ends, which lost 4 bases and 5 bases, there was a span of 12 bases. This CDR3 region has 15 residues.

The rearrangement uses TRBV28 and TRBJ2-1; D might be TRBD1 (5 bases). The CDR3 is made up of 11 amino acids. The germline V gene has CDR1 MDHEN and CDR2 SYDVKM. Trimming stripped 7 bases from V and 12 bases from J, with 13 bases between. CDR3 residues: CASKQDPWQFF. The CDR3 bases are TGTGCCAGCAAACAGGACCCCTGGCAGTTCTTC.

This clonotype came up a few times. This chain joins TRBV11-2 and TRBJ2-1; D remains unclear. Trimming shortened V by 5 bases and J by 3 bases, and 11 bases separated the two germline ends. CDR3 length: 14 amino acids. CDR1 is SGHAT and CDR2 is FQNNGV in the germline V gene. CDR3 protein: CASSPRRVYNEQFF. The CDR3 DNA sequence: TGTGCCAGCAGCCCCCGTCGGGTCTACAATGAGCAGTTCTTC.

In this sample, this clonotype turned up a few times. The V call is TRBV4-3, the J call TRBJ2-1; no reliable D call. CDR3 length: 14 residues. Per germline, CDR1 LGHNA and CDR2 YSLEER. Trimming stripped 0 bases from V and 11 bases from J, with 14 bases between. The CDR3 coding sequence is TGCGCCAGCAGCCAAGATTCTGTCTCCCCCCAGCAGTTCTTC. This translates into CASSQDSVSPQQFF.

The rearrangement uses TRBV12-3 or TRBV12-4 and TRBJ1-2, with D perhaps TRBD1 (5 bases). There are 13 residues in the CDR3. V was cut by 5 bases and J by 4 bases, with 11 bases left in between. CDR3 DNA: TGTGCCAGCAGTAAGGCAGGGACCTATGGCTACACCTTC. It is translated as CASSKAGTYGYTF.

The chain has TRBV28 and TRBJ2-3; 7 bases are shared with TRBD2. Germline CDR1 MDHEN, CDR2 SYDVKM. V trimming: 3 bases; J trimming: 5 bases; junction bases outside the gene matches: 20. The CDR3 has 19 residues. Here the CDR3 DNA reads TGTGCCAGCAGTTTTGTGTGGGCCTACGCGGGGGAGGTAGGAGATACGCAGTATTTT. It yields the protein CASSFVWAYAGEVGDTQYF.

The sample holds many counts of this clonotype. The CDR3 is CASSLSLSGSSYEQYF. In DNA, the CDR3 is TGCGCCAGCAGCTTGTCTCTTAGCGGCTCCTCCTACGAGCAGTACTTC. This chain uses TRBV5-1 with TRBJ2-7; TRBD2 is a possible D gene (6 bases). The germline V gene encodes CDR1 SGHRS and CDR2 YFSETQ. Trimming took off 1 base at V and 0 bases at J, with 14 bases between the two ends. CDR3 length: 16 residues.

The chain recombines TRBV5-1 with TRBJ1-3, with no clear D. The V and J ends lost 0 bases and 0 bases respectively, with 13 bases between them. The CDR3 totals 17 residues. Germline assignment: CDR1 SGHRS and CDR2 YFSETQ. CDR3 DNA sequence: TGCGCCAGCAGCTTGGCCCTACAGCCGTACTCTGGAAACACCATATATTTT. It yields the protein CASSLALQPYSGNTIYF.

This clonotype came up a few times. V usage is TRBV27 and J usage is TRBJ2-3, with 8 bases matching TRBD2. V shed 2 bases and J 1 base; nucleotides not matched to a gene: 2. CDR1 and CDR2 from the germline V gene are MNHEY and SMNVEV (reference sequence). The CDR3 has 15 amino acids. The CDR3 loop reads CASSLPGGGTDTQYF. CDR3 sequence (DNA): TGTGCCAGCAGTTTACCCGGGGGGGGCACAGATACGCAGTATTTT.

The rearrangement joins TRBV7-3 to TRBJ2-2; 9 bases map to TRBD2. The CDR3 totals 16 residues. Trimming cost V 3 bases and J 1 base; bases outside gene matches: 3. Per germline, CDR1 SGHTA and CDR2 FQGTGA. CDR3 sequence: CASSFIAGVNTGELFF. Written as DNA, the CDR3 is TGTGCCAGCAGCTTTATAGCGGGGGTGAACACCGGGGAGCTGTTTTTT.

This clonotype was seen repeatedly, ten times or more. The chain couples TRBV7-9 to TRBJ2-2; D ambiguous. From germline, CDR1 is SEHNR and CDR2 FQNEAQ (reference sequence). Deletions cut 3 bases from V and 4 bases from J, with 9 bases between. The CDR3 covers 14 residues. The CDR3 sequence: CASSLSQSTGELFF. CDR3 in DNA: TGTGCCAGCAGCTTGAGTCAGTCCACCGGGGAGCTGTTTTTT. Full variable domain (rest looked up from reference TRBV7-9 and TRBJ2-2): DTGVSQNPRHKITKRGQNVTFRCDPISEHNRLYWYRQTLGQGPEFLTYFQNEAQLEKSRLLSDRFSAERPKGSFSTLEIQRTEQGDSAMYLCASSLSQSTGELFFGEGSRLTVL.